This T cell receptor beta chain was found in a study of blood T cell repertoires in COVID-19. The authors' processing: Reference gene primer amplification gave nucleated cell count estimates. Libraries were prepared by immunoSEQ multiplex PCR; TCRdb keeps only in-frame clonotypes and omits some of them. For V, J and clone size, that table is used; D and trimming come from the DNA. The sample contains roughly 62,000 clones, around 81% of which appear only once. The specimen was peripheral blood. This TCR was recovered from a man older than 75 with COVID-19, enrolled during active disease.

The CDR3: CASTARVTGPYNEQFF. As DNA, the CDR3 is TGTGCCAGCACCGCCCGCGTCACCGGTCCCTACAATGAGCAGTTCTTC. The gene calls are TRBV7-3 and TRBJ2-1; D uncertain. This CDR3 contains 16 residues. Germline CDR1 SGHTA, CDR2 FQGTGA. Trimming pared 7 bases from V and 2 bases from J, leaving 18 bases between.